This T cell receptor beta chain was captured in a study of cytomegalovirus exposure and HLA in healthy donors. Findings and caveats of the study: The CMV antigen specificity of three CMV-associated chains was confirmed through in vitro analysis.

Looked up from germline, CDR1 is SGHVS and CDR2 is FQNEAQ. This CDR3 is 19 amino acids long. Trimming shortened V by 2 bases and J by 2 bases, and 23 bases separated the two germline ends. The method was immunoSEQ multiplex PCR; TCRdb's version includes in-frame clones alone and lacks a portion of them. The sample shows roughly 250,000 clones, 85% to 90% of them seen only once. With regard to this clone: The antigen is undetermined.

The sequencing input was PBMCs. The chain carries TRBV7-8 and TRBJ2-3; D perhaps matches TRBD2 (6 bases). This sequence originates from a woman between 18 and 29 years old in good health and CMV-seronegative. The CDR3 bases are TGTGCCAGCAGCTTACCTCGCGGGACCCCGCTGGGGACCACAGATACGCAGTATTTT. Its protein product is CASSLPRGTPLGTTDTQYF.